Listed here are 27 T cell receptor beta chains from one sample, sequenced in a study of T cell repertoires in cytomegalovirus infection. TCRdb re-derived calls from the reads in MiXCR, one entry per CDR3 protein. The sample comprises 700,000 to 950,000 distinct CDR3 sequences, 30% to 35% of which are singletons, and under 15% rests with the top ten. No antigen is known for these receptors. This specimen was cultured CD8+ T cells from PBMCs, taken from culture after CMV antigen stimulation. These receptors all come from a human donor in good health (CMV status not recorded). Some clones in this sample may be carry-over from other donors' samples.

This clonotype was seen at least ten times. V is TRBV27 and J is TRBJ2-3, with 13 bases identical to TRBD2. V was pared by 1 base and J by 0 bases, with 1 base of the junction left unmatched. The CDR3 covers 17 residues. In germline, CDR1 is MNHEY, CDR2 SMNVEV (reference sequence). CDR3 loop: CASSLWGLAGSTDTQYF. The CDR3 DNA follows: TGTGCCAGCAGTTTATGGGGACTAGCGGGGAGCACAGATACGCAGTATTTT.

This sequence joins TRBV6-5 and TRBJ2-1; 8 bases are shared with TRBD1. CDR1 and CDR2 (germline): MNHEY, SVGAGI. The CDR3 spans 16 residues. The J segment lost 7 bases and the V segment lost 2 bases, leaving 10 bases of the junction unmatched. The CDR3 nucleotides read TGTGCCAGCAGTTACGCACGGACAGGGTCGGCAAATGAGCAGTTCTTC. The encoded protein is CASSYARTGSANEQFF.

There are a few counts of this clonotype. This chain links TRBV14 with TRBJ1-2; D is ambiguous. CDR1 SGHDN and CDR2 FVKESK come from the germline V gene. V lost 3 bases to trimming and J lost 3 bases, with 11 bases between them. The CDR3 is 14 amino acids. This CDR3 reads CASSQGRRHYGYTF. The CDR3 region has the DNA TGTGCCAGCAGCCAGGGCCGTCGTCACTATGGCTACACCTTC.

The table lists this clonotype with a few counts. The J gene is TRBJ2-3, the V gene TRBV6-5, with 11 positions matching TRBD2. CDR1 and CDR2 (germline): MNHEY, SVGAGI. This CDR3 is 15 amino acids long. The trim removed 5 bases at V and 4 bases at J, leaving 5 bases unmatched. The chain's CDR3 is CASSPSGGKADTQYF. The CDR3 DNA reads TGTGCCAGCAGTCCTAGCGGGGGGAAGGCAGATACGCAGTATTTT.

This clonotype was observed a few times. The chain recombines TRBV4-1 with TRBJ2-7; D may be TRBD1 or TRBD2 (5 bases each). The V end was cut by 4 bases, the J end by 3 bases, with 16 bases between. The CDR3 is 15 amino acids. The germline CDR1 and CDR2 sequences are MGHRA and YSYEKL. The chain's CDR3 is CASSLPTGPNYEQYF. As DNA, the CDR3 is TGCGCCAGCAGCCTCCCAACGGGACCGAACTACGAGCAGTACTTC.

This clonotype was detected only a few times. This chain connects TRBV3-1 to TRBJ2-2, with D perhaps matching TRBD2 (6 bases). The V gene's germline CDR1 is LGHDT and CDR2 YNNKEL (reference sequence). Trimming pared 1 base from V and 5 bases from J, leaving 14 bases between. The CDR3 runs to 16 residues. DNA for the CDR3: TGTGCCAGCAGCCAAGTGGAGGGTATGGGGACCGGGGAGCTGTTTTTT. Its translation is CASSQVEGMGTGELFF.

Concerning this clonotype itself: The junction differs from germline at one of its ends, possibly a read error. This chain connects TRBV10-3 to TRBJ2-1, with 12 nucleotides matching TRBD2. The CDR3 extends over 15 amino acids. The germline gives CDR1 ENHRY, CDR2 SYGVKD. The CDR3 sequence: CAISLRTSGDNEQSF. The CDR3 DNA reads as TGTGCCATCAGCTTACGGACTAGCGGGGACAATGAGCAGTCCTTC.

This chain connects TRBV7-4 to TRBJ1-4; D ambiguous. Trimming shortened V by 1 base and J by 1 base, and 10 bases separated the two germline ends. The CDR3 runs to 16 residues. Germline CDR1 and CDR2: SGHVT and SQSDAQ. CDR3 amino acids: CASSLGSLETNEKLFF. In DNA form, the CDR3 reads TGTGCCAGCAGCTTAGGGTCACTTGAAACTAATGAAAAACTGTTTTTT.

Comments on this clonotype: This is likely a read error, given that the CDR3 carries no conserved phenylalanine or tryptophan at its end. V and J are TRBV11-1 and TRBJ2-1; 7 bases map to TRBD1. Trimming removed 5 bases from V and 8 bases from J; junction bases left unmatched: 12. In germline, CDR1 is SGHAT, CDR2 FQDESV (reference sequence). CDR3 length equals 15 residues. The CDR3, as DNA: TGTGCCAGCAGCACAGGGGTCCCCCCAACGGATGAGCAGTTCGTC. It translates to CASSTGVPPTDEQFV.

The rearrangement links TRBV10-3 to TRBJ2-7; D ambiguous. The ends were cut back, 0 bases at V and 3 bases at J, with 12 bases in the middle. This CDR3 has 15 residues. Looked up from germline, CDR1 is ENHRY and CDR2 is SYGVKD. The CDR3 here is CAISESFDGNYEQYF. CDR3 nucleotides: TGTGCCATCAGTGAGTCATTCGACGGAAACTACGAGCAGTACTTC.

The chain joins TRBV5-6 to TRBJ2-7; D remains ambiguous. The CDR3 is 15 residues long. In germline, CDR1 is SGHDT, CDR2 YYEEEE. V was clipped by 3 bases and J by 7 bases, with 20 bases between them. For the CDR3, the DNA is TGTGCCAGCAGCTCCGGAAATTATGGGTCTTGGGAGCAGTACGTC. Amino acids: CASSSGNYGSWEQYV.

The J gene is TRBJ1-1, the V gene TRBV25-1, with TRBD1 matching over 7 bases. CDR1 is MGHDK, CDR2 SYGVNS, per germline. The V segment lost 1 base and the J segment 5 bases; nucleotides outside the gene matches: 7. The CDR3 consists of 15 residues. CDR3 sequence: CASSESRGATTEAFF. As DNA, the CDR3 is TGTGCCAGCAGTGAATCCAGGGGGGCGACGACTGAAGCTTTCTTT.

This clonotype was observed a handful of times. The V gene is TRBV7-9, the J gene TRBJ2-1; 12 positions match TRBD1. J gave up 6 bases and V 2 bases, and 11 bases lay outside the gene matches. The germline V gene has CDR1 SEHNR and CDR2 FQNEAQ (reference sequence). This CDR3 region has 18 residues. CDR3 in amino acids: CASSLIGQGTGGGNEQFF. As DNA, the CDR3 is TGTGCCAGCAGCTTAATCGGGCAGGGGACAGGGGGCGGCAATGAGCAGTTCTTC.

This clonotype was detected only once. The V and J genes are TRBV6-5 and TRBJ2-5; D may correspond to TRBD1 or TRBD2 (6 bases each). This CDR3 spans 16 amino acids. The germline gives CDR1 MNHEY, CDR2 SVGAGI. The V end lost 10 bases, the J end lost 0 bases, and 21 bases lay between the germline ends. Here the CDR3 reads CANSGTGGGNQETQYF. In nucleotides, the CDR3 is TGTGCCAACAGCGGAACAGGAGGGGGAAACCAAGAGACCCAGTACTTC.

The genes are TRBV12-5 and TRBJ2-1; 13 nucleotides line up with TRBD2. The CDR3 runs 18 residues. CDR1 and CDR2 from the germline V gene are LGHNT and FRNRAP. With V trimmed by 0 bases and J by 6 bases, 8 bases remained unmatched. CDR3 DNA: TGTGCTAGTGGTTTGGTAACCTCACTAGCGGGGGGGCCCAATGAGCAGTTCTTC. Protein sequence: CASGLVTSLAGGPNEQFF.

This clonotype was picked up one time. The J gene is TRBJ1-1, the V gene TRBV10-3, with D possibly being TRBD1 (5 bases). The germline V gene encodes CDR1 ENHRY and CDR2 SYGVKD. V dropped 8 bases and J dropped 5 bases, with 12 bases sitting between them. The CDR3 loop spans 12 amino acids. The CDR3 reads CAIGDGRTEAFF. Written as DNA, the CDR3 is TGTGCCATCGGGGACGGTCGGACTGAAGCTTTCTTT.

This clonotype was detected ten times or more. Its ends do not fully match the called genes, so a read error is possible. This chain connects TRBV7-7 to TRBJ2-5; D might be TRBD1 (6 bases). Germline-derived CDR1 and CDR2 are SSHAT and FNYEAQ (reference sequence). This CDR3 has 14 amino acids. Here the CDR3 DNA reads TGTGCTAGCAGCTCCCGGGACAACCAAGAGACCCAGTACTTC. It translates to CASSSRDNQETQYF.

This clonotype has at least ten counts. The CDR3 nucleotides read TGTGCCAGCAGGGCAGGGAATGGCTACACCTTC. Amino acid sequence: CASRAGNGYTF. The rearrangement uses TRBV12-3 or TRBV12-4 and TRBJ1-2, with a possible D match to TRBD1 (5 bases). V dropped 6 bases and J dropped 6 bases, with 8 bases sitting between them. The CDR3 is 11 amino acids.

The chain has TRBV23-1 and TRBJ2-7, with D perhaps TRBD1 (7 bases). TRBV23-1 is classed as an ORF, of uncertain function. The germline V and J ends were trimmed by 0 bases and 3 bases, with 15 bases remaining between them. The CDR3 consists of 16 residues. Written as DNA, the CDR3 is TGCGCCAGCAGTCAATCGAAGGGCGGGGACAGCTACGAGCAGTACTTC. Translation gives CASSQSKGGDSYEQYF.

CDR3 coding DNA: TGTGCCAGCAGCCCGGTGACAGGGAGGGAGAACACTGAAGCTTTCTTT. Its translation: CASSPVTGRENTEAFF. The chain joins TRBV7-6 to TRBJ1-1, with TRBD1 matching 7 bases. Germline trimming cut 5 bases from V and 1 base from J; bases unmatched to any gene: 10. The germline gives CDR1 SGHVS, CDR2 FNYEAQ. This CDR3 is 16 amino acids long.

As concerns this clonotype: A read error may be the cause here, since a much bigger clone is one base away. The rearrangement links TRBV6-1 to TRBJ2-5, with no clear D. The CDR3 runs to 9 residues. With 3 bases removed from V and 9 bases from J, the gap between germline ends came to 2 bases. In germline, CDR1 is MNHNS, CDR2 SASEGT. The CDR3 is CASSDAQYF. The CDR3 nucleotides are TGTGCCAGCAGTGACGCCCAGTACTTC.

This clonotype was detected only a few times. The J gene is TRBJ1-5, the V gene TRBV4-1; TRBD1 aligns across 10 bases. Per the germline V gene, CDR1 is MGHRA and CDR2 is YSYEKL. CDR3 length: 18 amino acids. J lost 4 bases, V lost 4 bases, and 13 bases had no gene match. This chain's CDR3 is CASSPYHRDRGQNQPQHF. The CDR3 nucleotides read TGCGCCAGCAGCCCCTACCACCGGGACAGGGGACAGAATCAGCCCCAGCATTTT.

This clonotype came up a few times. This chain uses TRBV7-8 with TRBJ1-2, with D possibly being TRBD1 (5 bases). Per the germline V gene, CDR1 is SGHVS and CDR2 is FQNEAQ. V dropped 7 bases and J dropped 2 bases, with 20 bases sitting between them. The CDR3 is 16 amino acids. This CDR3 reads CASNQMNPTVNYGYTF. CDR3 nucleotide sequence: TGTGCCAGCAACCAGATGAACCCGACAGTCAACTATGGCTACACCTTC.

The chain has TRBV6-4 and TRBJ2-1; D is unresolved. V was shortened by 3 bases and J by 7 bases, with 22 bases between the two germline ends. Per germline, CDR1 MRHNA and CDR2 SNTAGT. There are 17 residues in the CDR3. This CDR3 reads CASSDGPIKSFGNEQFF. CDR3 bases: TGTGCCAGCAGTGATGGCCCGATAAAGAGCTTCGGGAATGAGCAGTTCTTC.

The chain employs TRBV7-9 and TRBJ2-4, with TRBD2 identical over 12 bases. V lost 4 bases, J lost 3 bases, and 13 bases stayed unmatched. The CDR3 has 19 residues. CDR1 is SEHNR, CDR2 FQNEAQ, per germline (reference sequence). The CDR3 spells CASSSSGGAFQWDKNIQYF. CDR3 coding DNA: TGTGCCAGCAGCTCTAGCGGGGGGGCCTTTCAGTGGGACAAAAACATTCAGTACTTC.

This clonotype has more than one count but fewer than ten. The genes are TRBV12-3 or TRBV12-4 and TRBJ2-5; no clear D gene. CDR3 length equals 12 residues. V was cut by 6 bases and J by 1 base, with 6 bases left in between. CDR3 coding DNA: TGTGCCAGCAGCGACATCCAAGAGACCCAGTACTTC. The encoded protein is CASSDIQETQYF.

This clonotype turned up a few times. The gene calls are TRBV2 and TRBJ2-7; D possibly corresponds to TRBD2 (6 bases). Looked up from germline, CDR1 is SNHLY and CDR2 is FYNNEI. With 7 bases removed from V and 4 bases from J, the gap between germline ends came to 11 bases. The CDR3 runs to 12 residues. CDR3 bases: TGTGCCAGCACGGGGACTTATTACGAGCAGTACTTC. Protein sequence: CASTGTYYEQYF.